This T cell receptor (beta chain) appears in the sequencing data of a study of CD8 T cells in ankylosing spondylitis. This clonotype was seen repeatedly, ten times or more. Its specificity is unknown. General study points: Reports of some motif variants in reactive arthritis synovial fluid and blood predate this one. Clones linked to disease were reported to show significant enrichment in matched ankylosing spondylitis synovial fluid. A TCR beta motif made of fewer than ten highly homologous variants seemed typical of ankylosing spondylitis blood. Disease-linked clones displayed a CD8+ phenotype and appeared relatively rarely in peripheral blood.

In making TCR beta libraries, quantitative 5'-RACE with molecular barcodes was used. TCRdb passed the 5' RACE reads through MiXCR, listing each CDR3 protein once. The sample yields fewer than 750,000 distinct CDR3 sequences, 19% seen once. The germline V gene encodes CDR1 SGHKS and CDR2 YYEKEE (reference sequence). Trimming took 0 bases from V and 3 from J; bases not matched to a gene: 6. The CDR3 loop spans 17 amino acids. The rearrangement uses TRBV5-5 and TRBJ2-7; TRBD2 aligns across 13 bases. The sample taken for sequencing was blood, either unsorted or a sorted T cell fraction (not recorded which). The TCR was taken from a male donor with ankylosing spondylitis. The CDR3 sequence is CASSLVGLAGISYEQYF. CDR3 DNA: TGTGCCAGCAGCTTGGTGGGACTAGCGGGAATAAGCTACGAGCAGTACTTC.